This T cell receptor (beta chain) was captured in a study of blood T cell repertoires in COVID-19. Recruited during active infection, patients (from Seattle) were subsequently followed longitudinally. Method: immunoSEQ multiplex PCR; TCRdb's copy keeps in-frame clones and lacks some. The table has about 290,000 clones, roughly 90% seen once. Trimming cost V 4 bases and J 8 bases, with 12 bases left between them. Germline V CDR1 and CDR2: SGHRS, YFSETQ. The CDR3 length is 12 residues. The TCR originated in a woman aged 25 to 45 with COVID-19, enrolled during active disease. This sequence joins TRBV5-1 and TRBJ1-2; tentatively, D is TRBD1 (6 bases). The source material was peripheral blood. CDR3: CASSPGGRGYTF. Written as DNA, the CDR3 is TGCGCCAGCAGCCCCGGGGGGCGGGGCTACACCTTC.